This TCR beta chain was sequenced in a study of T cells after posttransplantation cyclophosphamide. General study points: Tissue-infiltrating T cells from skin or gut overlapped little with blood T cells. Recipient CMV seropositivity and CMV reactivation strongly tracked TRB clonality.

This clone was seen more than once but under ten times. Its antigen remains unidentified. Trimming stripped 2 bases from V and 7 bases from J, with 15 bases between. CDR1 SGHNT and CDR2 YYREEE come from the germline V gene (reference sequence). The CDR3 extends over 14 amino acids. The table came from immunoSEQ multiplex PCR; TCRdb's copy has only in-frame clones and leaves some out. Of tens of thousands of clones in the sample, approximately 73% were seen once. V gene TRBV5-4 combines with J gene TRBJ1-1; possible D gene TRBD1, 6 bases. Specimen: memory CD4+ T cells sorted from PBMCs. This sequence originates from a woman aged 55-75 years in good health, CMV-negative, and a related stem cell transplant donor. The CDR3 DNA reads as TGTGCCAGCAGCTTTTGGACAGTGATGGATGAAGCTTTCTTT. Its translation: CASSFWTVMDEAFF. Full variable domain (missing parts from reference TRBV5-4 and TRBJ1-1): ETGVTQSPTHLIKTRGQQVTLRCSSQSGHNTVSWYQQALGQGPQFIFQYYREEENGRGNFPPRFSGLQFPNYSSELNVNALELDDSALYLCASSFWTVMDEAFFGQGTRLTVV.